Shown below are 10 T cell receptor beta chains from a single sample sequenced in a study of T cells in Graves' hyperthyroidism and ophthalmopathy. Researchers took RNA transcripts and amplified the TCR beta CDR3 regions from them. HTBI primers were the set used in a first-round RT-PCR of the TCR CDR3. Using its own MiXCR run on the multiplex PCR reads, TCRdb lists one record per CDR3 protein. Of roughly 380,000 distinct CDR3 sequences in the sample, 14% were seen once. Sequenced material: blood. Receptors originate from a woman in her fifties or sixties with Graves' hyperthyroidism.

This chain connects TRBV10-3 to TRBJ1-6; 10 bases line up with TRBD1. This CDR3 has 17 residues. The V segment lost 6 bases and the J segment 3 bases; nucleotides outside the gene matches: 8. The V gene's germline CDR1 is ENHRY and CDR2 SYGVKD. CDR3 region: CAISYSGTGDYNSPLHF. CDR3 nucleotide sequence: TGTGCCATCAGCTACTCCGGGACAGGGGACTATAATTCACCCCTCCACTTT.

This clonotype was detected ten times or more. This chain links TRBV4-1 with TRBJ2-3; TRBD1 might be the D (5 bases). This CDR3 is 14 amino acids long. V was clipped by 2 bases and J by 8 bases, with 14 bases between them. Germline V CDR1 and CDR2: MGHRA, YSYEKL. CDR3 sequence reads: CASSQPLSQGTQYF. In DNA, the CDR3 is TGCGCCAGCAGCCAACCCCTGTCCCAGGGTACGCAGTATTTT.

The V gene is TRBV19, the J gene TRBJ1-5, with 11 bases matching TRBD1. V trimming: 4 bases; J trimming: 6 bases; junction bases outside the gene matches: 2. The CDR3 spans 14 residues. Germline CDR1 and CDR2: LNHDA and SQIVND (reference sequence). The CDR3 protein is CASSRDRGTQPQHF. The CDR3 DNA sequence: TGTGCCAGTAGTAGGGACAGGGGGACTCAGCCCCAGCATTTT.

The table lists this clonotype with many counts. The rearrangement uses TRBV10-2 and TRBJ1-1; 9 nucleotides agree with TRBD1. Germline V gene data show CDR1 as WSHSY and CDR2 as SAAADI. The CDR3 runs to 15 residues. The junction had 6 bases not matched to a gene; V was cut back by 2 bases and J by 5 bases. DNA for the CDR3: TGCGCCAGCAGTGAGCACGGGACAGGGTTAACTGAAGCTTTCTTT. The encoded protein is CASSEHGTGLTEAFF.

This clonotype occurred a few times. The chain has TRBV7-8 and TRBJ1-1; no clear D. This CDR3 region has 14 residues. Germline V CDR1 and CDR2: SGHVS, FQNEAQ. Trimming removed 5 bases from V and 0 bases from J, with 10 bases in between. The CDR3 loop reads CASSVRRLNTEAFF. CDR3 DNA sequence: TGTGCCAGCAGCGTCCGACGGCTGAACACTGAAGCTTTCTTT.

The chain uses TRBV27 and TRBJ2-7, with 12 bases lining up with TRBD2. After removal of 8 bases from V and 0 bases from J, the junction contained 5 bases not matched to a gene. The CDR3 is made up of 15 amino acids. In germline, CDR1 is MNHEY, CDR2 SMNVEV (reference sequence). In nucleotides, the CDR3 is TGTGCCAGCGGTGGACTAGCGGGGAACTCCTACGAGCAGTACTTC. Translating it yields CASGGLAGNSYEQYF.

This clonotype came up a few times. CDR3 nucleotides: TGCGCCAGCTCCGGGACAGGGACCGGGGAGCTGTTTTTT. The encoded protein is CASSGTGTGELFF. The chain links TRBV10-1 to TRBJ2-2; TRBD1 aligns across 9 bases. Trimming cost V 8 bases and J 5 bases; bases outside gene matches: 3. The germline CDR1 and CDR2 sequences are WNHNN and SYGVQD (reference sequence). CDR3 length: 13 residues.

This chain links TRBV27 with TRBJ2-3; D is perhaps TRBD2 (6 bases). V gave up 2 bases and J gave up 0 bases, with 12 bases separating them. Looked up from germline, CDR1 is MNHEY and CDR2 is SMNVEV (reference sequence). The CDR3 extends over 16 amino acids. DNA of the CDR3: TGTGCCAGCAGTTTACGGGAGACCCCTAGCACAGATACGCAGTATTTT. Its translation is CASSLRETPSTDTQYF.

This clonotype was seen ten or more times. The CDR3 nucleotides read TGCAGCGTTGGAAGGTGGGGACAGGGGGCCCACGAGCAGTACTTC. Translating it yields CSVGRWGQGAHEQYF. The chain has TRBV29-1 and TRBJ2-7; 12 bases align to TRBD1. Trimming took 4 bases from V and 5 from J; bases not matched to a gene: 9. This CDR3 has 15 amino acids. CDR1 SQVTM and CDR2 ANQGSEA come from the germline V gene.

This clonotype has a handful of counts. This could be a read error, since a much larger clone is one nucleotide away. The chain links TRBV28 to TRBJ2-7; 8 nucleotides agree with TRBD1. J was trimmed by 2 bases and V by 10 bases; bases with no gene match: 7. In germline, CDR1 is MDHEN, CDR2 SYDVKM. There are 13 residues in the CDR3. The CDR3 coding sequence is TGTGCCATCGGACAGGGCCCCGCCTACGAGCAGTACTTC. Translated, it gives CAIGQGPAYEQYF.